The 26 T cell receptor beta chains listed next were all sequenced from one sample in a study of blood T cell repertoires in COVID-19. Sequencing was performed with immunoSEQ multiplex PCR; in TCRdb, only in-frame clones are kept and a portion is missing. This sample has 310,000 or so clones; approximately 90% occur once, and the top ten carry 2% to 2.5%. Source material: peripheral blood. The origin of the receptors is a woman in her 30s with COVID-19, enrolled during active disease.

This chain connects TRBV19 to TRBJ2-5, with a tentative D call TRBD1 (5 bases). Germline V gene data show CDR1 as LNHDA and CDR2 as SQIVND (reference sequence). V shed 1 base and J shed 3 bases, with 15 bases lying between them. The length of the CDR3 is 16 residues. CDR3 bases: TGTGCCAGTAGTATAGTTTTTGAGACAGTTAAAGAGACCCAGTACTTC. This encodes CASSIVFETVKETQYF.

This clone was found once. This chain connects TRBV5-1 to TRBJ2-3; 8 bases fit TRBD2. Germline CDR1 and CDR2: SGHRS and YFSETQ. Trimming took 0 bases from V and 2 from J; bases not matched to a gene: 2. This CDR3 is built from 15 residues. The CDR3 coding sequence is TGCGCCAGCAGCTTGGAGGGACTAGTCACAGATACGCAGTATTTT. It translates to CASSLEGLVTDTQYF. Filled out from reference TRBV5-1 and TRBJ2-3, the complete variable domain reads KAGVTQTPRYLIKTRGQQVTLSCSPISGHRSVSWYQQTPGQGLQFLFEYFSETQRNKGNFPGRFSGRQFSNSRSEMNVSTLELGDSALYLCASSLEGLVTDTQYFGPGTRLTVL.

The chain carries TRBV10-3 and TRBJ2-1; 7 bases are a match to TRBD2. Germline CDR1 ENHRY, CDR2 SYGVKD. The CDR3 is made up of 12 amino acids. V shed 4 bases, J shed 7 bases, and the junction held 1 base outside the gene matches. CDR3: CAISGGGNEQFF. The DNA for the CDR3 is TGTGCCATCAGTGGGGGGGGAAATGAGCAGTTCTTC.

The V and J genes are TRBV7-8 and TRBJ2-7, with 7 bases matching TRBD2. Germline-derived CDR1 and CDR2 are SGHVS and FQNEAQ. This CDR3 comprises 12 residues. The V and J ends lost 5 bases and 5 bases, in that order; junction bases with no gene match: 3. The CDR3 DNA reads as TGTGCCAGCAGCGGCGGGGGAGACGAGCAGTACTTC. Encoded protein: CASSGGGDEQYF. Full variable domain (rest looked up from reference TRBV7-8 and TRBJ2-7): GAGVSQSPRYKVAKRGQDVALRCDPISGHVSLFWYQQALGQGPEFLTYFQNEAQLDKSGLPSDRFFAERPEGSVSTLKIQRTQQEDSAVYLCASSGGGDEQYFGPGTRLTVT.

The chain has TRBV7-9 and TRBJ1-6; D unclear. Germline values: CDR1 SEHNR, CDR2 FQNEAQ (reference sequence). The CDR3 is 15 residues long. Trimming pared 2 bases from V and 7 bases from J, leaving 12 bases between. As DNA, the CDR3 is TGTGCCAGCAGCTTATTACTAGGGCAGAATTCACCCCTCCACTTT. This translates into CASSLLLGQNSPLHF.

V usage is TRBV2 and J usage is TRBJ2-4; 8 bases map to TRBD2. This CDR3 has 13 residues. V trimming: 10 bases; J trimming: 7 bases; junction bases outside the gene matches: 9. Germline CDR1 reads SNHLY; CDR2 reads FYNNEI. This CDR3 reads CATNAGGDNIQYF. Here the CDR3 DNA reads TGTGCCACCAATGCGGGGGGCGATAACATTCAGTACTTC.

This chain joins TRBV7-9 and TRBJ1-2; D is undetermined. The CDR3 consists of 15 residues. The V gene's germline CDR1 is SEHNR and CDR2 FQNEAQ (reference sequence). Trimming cost V 7 bases and J 0 bases, with 15 bases left between them. Written as DNA, the CDR3 is TGTGCCAGCACCCTATGGCAGGCGTCTAACTATGGCTACACCTTC. This codes for CASTLWQASNYGYTF. The full variable domain, completed using reference TRBV7-9 and TRBJ1-2, is DTGVSQNPRHKITKRGQNVTFRCDPISEHNRLYWYRQTLGQGPEFLTYFQNEAQLEKSRLLSDRFSAERPKGSFSTLEIQRTEQGDSAMYLCASTLWQASNYGYTFGSGTRLTVV.

This sequence joins TRBV11-2 and TRBJ1-2; 10 bases match TRBD1. This CDR3 spans 15 amino acids. The germline gives CDR1 SGHAT, CDR2 FQNNGV. J gave up 8 bases and V 5 bases, and 11 bases lay outside the gene matches. This chain's CDR3 is CASSLGTGEWDGYTF. CDR3 in DNA: TGTGCCAGCAGCCTCGGGACAGGGGAATGGGACGGCTACACCTTC.

This sequence joins TRBV15 and TRBJ1-1; D gene unclear. Looked up from germline, CDR1 is LNHNV and CDR2 is YYDKDF (reference sequence). The V gene lost 5 bases and the J gene lost 0 bases, with 10 bases spanning the gap. The CDR3 loop spans 14 amino acids. This CDR3 reads CATSRRVMNTEAFF. Here the CDR3 DNA reads TGTGCCACCAGCCGAAGAGTTATGAACACTGAAGCTTTCTTT.

V gene TRBV5-1 combines with J gene TRBJ2-7; a weak D match, TRBD2 (6 bases). Germline CDR1 SGHRS, CDR2 YFSETQ. CDR3 length: 16 amino acids. Trimming removed 2 bases at V and 3 bases at J, with 18 bases between. CDR3 coding DNA: TGCGCCAGCAGCTTTGGCGGGACTGGAAGATTCTACGAGCAGTACTTC. This gives the protein CASSFGGTGRFYEQYF.

V usage is TRBV7-9 and J usage is TRBJ2-3, with D possibly matching TRBD2 (5 bases). CDR1 is SEHNR and CDR2 is FQNEAQ in the germline V gene (reference sequence). The CDR3 sequence is 13 residues long. Trimming left V 1 base short and J 4 bases short, with 6 bases between. Here the CDR3 DNA reads TGTGCCAGCAGCTTAGTGAGGGCAGATACGCAGTATTTT. Translated: CASSLVRADTQYF.

The chain couples TRBV10-1 to TRBJ1-6; TRBD1 might be the D (6 bases). The germline gives CDR1 WNHNN, CDR2 SYGVQD (reference sequence). CDR3 length equals 14 residues. V was shortened by 1 base and J by 10 bases, with 11 bases between the two germline ends. This chain's CDR3 is CASSEYRANSPLHF. DNA of the CDR3: TGCGCCAGCAGTGAGTACAGGGCCAACTCACCCCTCCACTTT.

The V gene is TRBV12-3 or TRBV12-4, the J gene TRBJ1-5; 8 bases match TRBD1. V was pared by 6 bases and J by 4 bases, with 2 bases of the junction left unmatched. The CDR3 spans 13 residues. The CDR3 spells CASRRQGNQPQHF. For the CDR3, the DNA is TGTGCCAGCAGGCGACAGGGGAATCAGCCCCAGCATTTT.

This chain links TRBV11-2 with TRBJ2-1; 11 bases agree with TRBD2. The CDR3 covers 16 residues. V dropped 6 bases and J dropped 2; count of bases not matched to a gene: 6. Germline V lookup: CDR1 SGHAT, CDR2 FQNNGV. The CDR3: CASRTTSGSTYNEQFF. The CDR3 DNA sequence: TGTGCCAGCAGGACCACTAGCGGGAGCACCTACAATGAGCAGTTCTTC.

The chain joins TRBV11-2 to TRBJ1-2, with a possible D match to TRBD1 (5 bases). V lost 1 base and J lost 14, with 23 bases in between. The CDR3 totals 15 residues. CDR1 is SGHAT and CDR2 is FQNNGV in the germline V gene. This CDR3 is CASSLAMGLDDRGTF. CDR3 DNA: TGTGCCAGCAGCTTAGCCATGGGCCTCGACGACAGAGGAACCTTC.

The V and J genes are TRBV29-1 and TRBJ2-7; 9 bases map to TRBD2. The J segment lost 2 bases and the V segment lost 6 bases, leaving 8 bases of the junction unmatched. CDR1 is SQVTM and CDR2 is ANQGSEA in the germline V gene. This CDR3 contains 14 residues. The CDR3 reads CSVATSGNPYEQYF. In nucleotides, the CDR3 is TGCAGCGTAGCGACTAGCGGAAACCCCTACGAGCAGTACTTC.

This sequence joins TRBV6-5 and TRBJ2-7, with a possible D match to TRBD1 (6 bases). The CDR3 is 15 residues long. From germline, CDR1 is MNHEY and CDR2 SVGAGI. V was trimmed by 6 bases and J by 3 bases, leaving 18 bases between them. The CDR3 loop reads CASRDRGQLNYEQYF. The CDR3 nucleotides are TGTGCCAGCAGGGACCGAGGACAGTTAAACTACGAGCAGTACTTC.

The chain is built from TRBV6-5 and TRBJ2-7; TRBD2 aligns across 8 bases. Per germline, CDR1 MNHEY and CDR2 SVGAGI. The V and J ends lost 3 bases and 6 bases, in that order; junction bases with no gene match: 4. The CDR3 sequence is 13 residues long. The CDR3 DNA reads TGTGCCAGCAGTTATTCCAGCGGGGGCGAGCAGTACTTC. It specifies CASSYSSGGEQYF.

This chain joins TRBV27 and TRBJ1-4; no definite D call. V was clipped by 5 bases and J by 3 bases, with 10 bases between them. In germline, CDR1 is MNHEY, CDR2 SMNVEV (reference sequence). The CDR3 sequence is 14 residues long. The DNA of the CDR3 is TGTGCCAGCAGTCGCCTGGAGCCTAATGAAAAACTGTTTTTT. Its protein product is CASSRLEPNEKLFF.

The rearrangement joins TRBV29-1 to TRBJ2-1; 7 nucleotides align to TRBD1. Unmatched junction bases numbered 12, after V lost 7 bases and J lost 6 bases. Germline CDR1 reads SQVTM; CDR2 reads ANQGSEA. The CDR3 contains 14 residues. The CDR3 here is CSAHDRVGGNEQFF. CDR3 DNA sequence: TGCAGCGCCCATGACAGGGTCGGTGGCAATGAGCAGTTCTTC.

The V call is TRBV5-6, the J call TRBJ1-2, with 12 bases fitting TRBD1. Germline CDR1 reads SGHDT; CDR2 reads YYEEEE. The V and J ends lost 4 bases and 4 bases, in that order; junction bases with no gene match: 5. CDR3 length: 15 amino acids. CDR3 bases: TGTGCCAGCAGCCTTCGGGACAGGGGGCCCTATGGCTACACCTTC. As protein: CASSLRDRGPYGYTF.

This clone was found once. The chain uses TRBV3-1 (or the pseudogene TRBV3-2) and TRBJ2-5, with a weak D call TRBD2 (7 bases). Germline V gene lookup returns CDR1 LGHDT and CDR2 YNNKEL (reference sequence). The length of the CDR3 is 16 residues. The V gene lost 1 base and the J gene lost 5 bases, with 17 bases spanning the gap. The CDR3: CASSQGASGGGETQYF. Written as DNA, the CDR3 is TGTGCCAGCAGCCAAGGGGCTAGCGGAGGGGGGGAGACCCAGTACTTC.

The V and J genes are TRBV12-3 or TRBV12-4 and TRBJ1-5; D gene uncertain. This CDR3 has 13 residues. The V end lost 4 bases, the J end lost 5 bases, and 9 bases lay between the germline ends. CDR3 in DNA: TGTGCCAGCAGTTCAAACCAGGATCAGCCCCAGCATTTT. Its translation: CASSSNQDQPQHF.

This clone showed up just once. CDR3 bases: TGCGCCAGCAGCTGGACTAACCCGGCTTACAATGAGCAGTTCTTC. It encodes CASSWTNPAYNEQFF. The J gene is TRBJ2-1, the V gene TRBV5-1; the D gene is possibly TRBD2 (6 bases). The length of the CDR3 is 15 residues. Looked up from germline, CDR1 is SGHRS and CDR2 is YFSETQ. V shed 3 bases and J shed 4 bases, with 14 bases lying between them.

In its sample, this clone was seen a few times. Within the sample, other DNA sequences also encode this same CDR3. V usage is TRBV5-1 and J usage is TRBJ1-5; D is perhaps TRBD1 (5 bases). The CDR3 spans 15 residues. Trimming left V 0 bases short and J 2 bases short, with 9 bases between. Germline CDR1 is SGHRS and CDR2 is YFSETQ. The CDR3 region is CASSLAGGGNQPQHF. CDR3 in DNA: TGCGCCAGCAGCTTGGCTGGAGGGGGCAATCAGCCCCAGCATTTT.

The rearrangement links TRBV4-1 to TRBJ2-7; 8 bases line up with TRBD1. This CDR3 contains 14 residues. V was pared by 3 bases and J by 0 bases, with 1 base of the junction left unmatched. Germline lookup yields CDR1 MGHRA and CDR2 YSYEKL. Written as DNA, the CDR3 is TGCGCCAGCAGCCATGGACAGGGCTCCTACGAGCAGTACTTC. Its protein is CASSHGQGSYEQYF.